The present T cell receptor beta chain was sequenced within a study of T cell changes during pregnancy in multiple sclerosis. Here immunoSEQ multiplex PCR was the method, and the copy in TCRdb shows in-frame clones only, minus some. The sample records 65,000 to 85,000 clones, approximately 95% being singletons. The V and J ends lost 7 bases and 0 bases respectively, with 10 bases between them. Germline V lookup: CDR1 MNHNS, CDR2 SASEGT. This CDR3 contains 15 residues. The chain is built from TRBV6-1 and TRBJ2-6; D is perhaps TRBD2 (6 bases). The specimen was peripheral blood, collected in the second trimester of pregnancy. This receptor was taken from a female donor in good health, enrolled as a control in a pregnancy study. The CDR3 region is CASKAGSSGANVLTF. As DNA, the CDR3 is TGTGCCAGCAAAGCGGGCTCCTCTGGGGCCAACGTCCTGACTTTC.